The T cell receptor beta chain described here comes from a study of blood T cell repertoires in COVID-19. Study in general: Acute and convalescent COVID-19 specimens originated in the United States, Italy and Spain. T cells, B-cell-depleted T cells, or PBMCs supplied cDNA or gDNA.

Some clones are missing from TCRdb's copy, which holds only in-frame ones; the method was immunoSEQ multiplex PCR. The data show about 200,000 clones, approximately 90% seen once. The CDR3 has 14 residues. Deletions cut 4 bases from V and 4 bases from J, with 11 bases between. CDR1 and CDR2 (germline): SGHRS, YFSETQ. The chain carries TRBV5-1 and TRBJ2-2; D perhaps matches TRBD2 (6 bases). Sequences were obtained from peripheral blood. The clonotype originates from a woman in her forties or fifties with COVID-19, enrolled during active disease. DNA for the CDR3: TGCGCCAGCAGCCTGGCGGGGAGCACCGGGGAGCTGTTTTTT. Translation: CASSLAGSTGELFF. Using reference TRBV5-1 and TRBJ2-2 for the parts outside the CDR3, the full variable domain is KAGVTQTPRYLIKTRGQQVTLSCSPISGHRSVSWYQQTPGQGLQFLFEYFSETQRNKGNFPGRFSGRQFSNSRSEMNVSTLELGDSALYLCASSLAGSTGELFFGEGSRLTVL.